This entry lists 10 T cell receptor beta chains sequenced from one sample in a study of cytomegalovirus exposure and HLA in healthy donors. The PCR had 60 Vbeta and 13 Jbeta primers. This table comes from immunoSEQ multiplex PCR, and its TCRdb copy is limited to in-frame clones, with some not included. The repertoire consists of 70,000 to 90,000 clones, with around 68% occurring once and the leading ten covering 15%. The material sequenced was PBMCs. The receptors derive from a woman aged 40 to 50 in good health and CMV-seropositive.

As DNA, the CDR3 is TGTGCCAGCAGGACCACAGGGGTGGGCACAGATACGCAGTATTTT. It codes for CASRTTGVGTDTQYF. The chain recombines TRBV7-2 with TRBJ2-3, with 7 bases identical to TRBD1. Germline V gene lookup returns CDR1 SGHTA and CDR2 FQGNSA. The CDR3 totals 15 residues. Germline trimming cut 6 bases from V and 1 base from J; bases unmatched to any gene: 7.

The CDR3 nucleotides are TGTGCCATCAGTGAGCGGAAAACAGGGAACTATGGCTACACCTTC. This codes for CAISERKTGNYGYTF. V is TRBV10-3 and J is TRBJ1-2; tentative D call: TRBD1 (6 bases). The CDR3 runs to 15 residues. The V gene lost 2 bases and the J gene lost 2 bases, with 12 bases spanning the gap. CDR1 and CDR2 (germline): ENHRY, SYGVKD.

This chain uses TRBV9 with TRBJ2-7, with TRBD1 matching over 7 bases. CDR1 is SGDLS and CDR2 is YYNGEE in the germline V gene. CDR3 length: 15 amino acids. V dropped 4 bases and J dropped 2; count of bases not matched to a gene: 9. CDR3 loop: CASSPRQGSAYEQYF. The CDR3, as DNA: TGTGCCAGCAGCCCGCGACAGGGTTCGGCCTACGAGCAGTACTTC.

CDR3 DNA sequence: TGCGCCAGCAGTGAGTGGGGAACTCGGGCTAGCGGGAGTGGGTACGAGCAGTACTTC. Its protein product is CASSEWGTRASGSGYEQYF. V gene TRBV10-2 combines with J gene TRBJ2-7; 10 bases align to TRBD2. Germline loops: CDR1 WSHSY, CDR2 SAAADI. V lost 1 base to trimming and J lost 4 bases; unmatched junction nucleotides: 16. This CDR3 spans 19 amino acids.

This clone was detected only once. This chain uses TRBV28 with TRBJ1-1; the D is unclear. CDR3 length equals 17 residues. The V end lost 1 base, the J end lost 1 base, and 16 bases lay between the germline ends. Germline CDR1 reads MDHEN; CDR2 reads SYDVKM. The CDR3 DNA sequence: TGTGCCAGCAGTTTATTCTCTTTGCCAGTTGAGAACACTGAAGCTTTCTTT. It codes for CASSLFSLPVENTEAFF.

By share, this clone counts as medium-sized. V gene TRBV4-1 combines with J gene TRBJ1-5, with D perhaps matching TRBD1 (5 bases). There are 15 residues in the CDR3. V lost 4 bases to trimming and J lost 8 bases, with 18 bases between them. The germline CDR1 and CDR2 sequences are MGHRA and YSYEKL. As DNA, the CDR3 is TGCGCCAGCAGCCCCACCGGACATCAGGACGAGCCCCAGCATTTT. This translates into CASSPTGHQDEPQHF.

The V gene is TRBV5-1, the J gene TRBJ2-1, with 9 bases aligning to TRBD2. V gave up 0 bases and J gave up 5 bases; unmatched junction bases: 3. Germline loops: CDR1 SGHRS, CDR2 YFSETQ. This CDR3 has 15 residues. Here the CDR3 DNA reads TGCGCCAGCAGCTTGGATCCTAGCGGGAACAATGAGCAGTTCTTC. Translated: CASSLDPSGNNEQFF. Supplemented by reference TRBV5-1 and TRBJ2-1, the full variable domain reads KAGVTQTPRYLIKTRGQQVTLSCSPISGHRSVSWYQQTPGQGLQFLFEYFSETQRNKGNFPGRFSGRQFSNSRSEMNVSTLELGDSALYLCASSLDPSGNNEQFFGPGTRLTVL.

In its sample, this clone was seen once. The J gene is TRBJ2-7, the V gene TRBV19; the match to TRBD1 covers 7 bases. CDR1 and CDR2 (germline): LNHDA, SQIVND (reference sequence). After removal of 4 bases from V and 6 bases from J, the junction contained 12 bases not matched to a gene. This CDR3 is 15 amino acids long. CDR3 sequence reads: CASSTRQGMGTEQYF. DNA for the CDR3: TGTGCCAGTAGTACCCGACAGGGAATGGGGACCGAGCAGTACTTC. Supplemented by reference TRBV19 and TRBJ2-7, the full variable domain reads DGGITQSPKYLFRKEGQNVTLSCEQNLNHDAMYWYRQDPGQGLRLIYYSQIVNDFQKGDIAEGYSVSREKKESFPLTVTSAQKNPTAFYLCASSTRQGMGTEQYFGPGTRLTVT.

The rearrangement uses TRBV29-1 and TRBJ2-5, with D possibly TRBD2 on 5 matching bases. V lost 0 bases, J lost 1 base, and 12 bases lay in between. CDR3 length equals 15 residues. Germline-derived CDR1 and CDR2 are SQVTM and ANQGSEA. The CDR3 reads CSVEEGRRFQETQYF. CDR3 in DNA: TGCAGCGTTGAAGAAGGACGGAGGTTCCAAGAGACCCAGTACTTC.

V gene TRBV7-9 combines with J gene TRBJ2-1, with a tentative D call TRBD2 (5 bases). Germline CDR1 is SEHNR and CDR2 is FQNEAQ (reference sequence). Trimming shortened V by 0 bases and J by 8 bases, and 17 bases separated the two germline ends. The CDR3 spans 16 residues. The CDR3 is CASSLAQTLEGDEQFF. The DNA of the CDR3 is TGTGCCAGCAGCTTAGCGCAGACCCTCGAGGGCGATGAGCAGTTCTTC.